Shown below are 13 T cell receptor beta chains from a single sample sequenced in a study of T cell changes during pregnancy in multiple sclerosis. Clones were sequenced by immunoSEQ multiplex PCR, and TCRdb holds only the in-frame ones, with some missing. The table shows about 67,000 clones, with 75% to 95% occurring only once. Sequenced material: peripheral blood, taken in the first trimester of pregnancy. These TCRs come from a female donor with multiple sclerosis, enrolled in a pregnancy study.

The V call is TRBV30, the J call TRBJ1-4; D is possibly TRBD1 (6 bases). Germline-derived CDR1 and CDR2 are GTSNPN and SVGIG (reference sequence). This CDR3 comprises 15 residues. Deletions cut 1 base from V and 6 bases from J, with 15 bases between. The CDR3 DNA follows: TGTGCCTGGAGTGCCGTTCGACAGGCCGATGAAAAACTGTTTTTT. This codes for CAWSAVRQADEKLFF.

This rearrangement joins TRBV6-5 to TRBJ2-7; perhaps TRBD1 as D (5 bases). Looked up from germline, CDR1 is MNHEY and CDR2 is SVGAGI. The CDR3 extends over 15 amino acids. Deletions cut 5 bases from V and 3 bases from J, with 17 bases between. The CDR3 protein is CASSRRPTARYEQYF. The CDR3 region has the DNA TGTGCCAGCAGTCGGCGCCCGACAGCCCGCTACGAGCAGTACTTC.

This chain joins TRBV9 and TRBJ1-2; 9 bases are shared with TRBD1. The CDR3 runs to 13 residues. Germline CDR1 reads SGDLS; CDR2 reads YYNGEE. J lost 8 bases, V lost 3 bases, and 5 bases had no gene match. Here the CDR3 DNA reads TGTGCCAGCAGCGACTGGACAGGGGTCGGCTACACCTTC. Translation: CASSDWTGVGYTF.

This chain connects TRBV9 to TRBJ2-3; 8 nucleotides match TRBD2. The germline gives CDR1 SGDLS, CDR2 YYNGEE. The J segment lost 4 bases and the V segment lost 6 bases, leaving 10 bases of the junction unmatched. The CDR3 runs to 15 residues. The CDR3 DNA reads TGTGCCAGCACCAAAGCCGGGCGGGGGGCAGATACGCAGTATTTT. As protein: CASTKAGRGADTQYF.

The chain uses TRBV28 and TRBJ1-1; the D is unclear. The V end lost 2 bases, the J end lost 7 bases, and 8 bases lay between the germline ends. From germline, CDR1 is MDHEN and CDR2 SYDVKM. This CDR3 is 12 amino acids long. Here the CDR3 DNA reads TGTGCCAGCAGTTTACTTCCCCTTGAAGCTTTCTTT. Translated, it gives CASSLLPLEAFF.

This chain links TRBV9 with TRBJ1-5; the match to TRBD1 covers 9 bases. The CDR3 is 14 residues long. Per the germline V gene, CDR1 is SGDLS and CDR2 is YYNGEE. Germline trimming cut 4 bases from V and 7 bases from J; bases unmatched to any gene: 6. CDR3 nucleotide sequence: TGTGCCAGCAGCCTCGGACAGGGGAGGCAGCCCCAGCATTTT. This translates into CASSLGQGRQPQHF.

V usage is TRBV15 and J usage is TRBJ1-1; no firm D call. V was clipped by 0 bases and J by 5 bases, with 13 bases between them. The germline V gene has CDR1 LNHNV and CDR2 YYDKDF (reference sequence). This CDR3 is 15 amino acids long. Written as DNA, the CDR3 is TGTGCCACCAGCAGAGATGGGGTCCGAGGGACTGAAGCTTTCTTT. Translation gives CATSRDGVRGTEAFF.

The V and J genes are TRBV14 and TRBJ1-1; possibly TRBD1 for D (5 bases). CDR1 and CDR2 from the germline V gene are SGHDN and FVKESK. The length of the CDR3 is 15 residues. V was cut by 4 bases and J by 4 bases, with 16 bases left in between. The CDR3 nucleotides read TGTGCCAGCAGCCTCATCGGGGGTATTCGCACTGAAGCTTTCTTT. It codes for CASSLIGGIRTEAFF.

This chain links TRBV29-1 with TRBJ1-1; D remains ambiguous. The CDR3 spans 14 residues. Germline CDR1 reads SQVTM; CDR2 reads ANQGSEA. Trimming stripped 6 bases from V and 5 bases from J, with 19 bases between. The CDR3 bases are TGCAGCGTGGCGGGCGGAAGGTCGGGTACTGAAGCTTTCTTT. This encodes CSVAGGRSGTEAFF.

This clone was counted between two and nine times. The chain recombines TRBV7-8 with TRBJ1-4; no reliable D call. The CDR3 is 14 residues long. Deletions cut 1 base from V and 3 bases from J, with 6 bases between. The V gene's germline CDR1 is SGHVS and CDR2 FQNEAQ. The CDR3 is CASSLVRSNEKLFF. CDR3 nucleotides: TGTGCCAGCAGCTTAGTTAGATCTAATGAAAAACTGTTTTTT.

Only a few counts were recorded for this clone. This chain joins TRBV7-9 and TRBJ1-1; TRBD1 agrees at 7 bases. This CDR3 has 16 residues. In germline, CDR1 is SEHNR, CDR2 FQNEAQ (reference sequence). The trim removed 1 base at V and 5 bases at J, leaving 10 bases unmatched. The CDR3 here is CASSLGGGNPRTEAFF. For the CDR3, the DNA is TGTGCCAGCAGCTTAGGAGGGGGCAATCCGAGAACTGAAGCTTTCTTT.

The chain employs TRBV19 and TRBJ2-7, with 7 nucleotides matching TRBD1. V dropped 5 bases and J dropped 3; count of bases not matched to a gene: 4. The CDR3 runs to 13 residues. The germline gives CDR1 LNHDA, CDR2 SQIVND (reference sequence). CDR3 DNA: TGTGCCAGTAGTCGGGACAGCGACTACGAGCAGTACTTC. Its protein product is CASSRDSDYEQYF.

This clone has only one observation. The CDR3 coding sequence is TGTGCCAGCAGCTTCGGGATGCCGGGAACCTACGAGCAGTACTTC. This sequence encodes CASSFGMPGTYEQYF. The rearrangement uses TRBV5-6 and TRBJ2-7; possible D gene TRBD2, 5 bases. V gave up 2 bases and J gave up 2 bases, with 14 bases separating them. This CDR3 contains 15 residues. Germline CDR1 SGHDT, CDR2 YYEEEE.